These 3 T cell receptor beta chains came from one sample sequenced in a study of T-cell reconstitution after alpha-beta-depleted transplantation in children. The TCRbeta library was prepared with unique molecular identifiers. TCRdb re-derived calls from the PCR reads in MiXCR, one entry per CDR3 protein. Here the sample spans approximately 350,000 distinct CDR3 sequences, around a tenth being singletons. The source was PBMCs from the stem cell graft donor, collected from the stem cell graft. Receptors originate from a human donor who donated a stem cell graft to a child with acute lymphoblastic leukemia.

This clonotype was found a few times. This sequence joins TRBV12-3 or TRBV12-4 and TRBJ1-2, with unresolved D. The V gene lost 7 bases and the J gene lost 3 bases, with 15 bases spanning the gap. The CDR3 runs to 14 residues. The CDR3 loop is CASTEAFGHYGYTF. DNA for the CDR3: TGTGCCAGCACCGAGGCCTTTGGGCACTATGGCTACACCTTC.

This clonotype occurred a few times. This sequence joins TRBV25-1 and TRBJ2-1; a weak D match, TRBD2 (5 bases). CDR3 length: 11 amino acids. Germline V gene lookup returns CDR1 MGHDK and CDR2 SYGVNS. V was shortened by 5 bases and J by 12 bases, with 11 bases between the two germline ends. CDR3 bases: TGTGCCAGCAGTTCGGGATTGGGGCAGTTCTTC. Translating it yields CASSSGLGQFF.

The chain has TRBV5-1 and TRBJ1-1; the D gene is possibly TRBD1 (5 bases). Trimming left V 0 bases short and J 1 base short, with 10 bases between. CDR1 is SGHRS and CDR2 is YFSETQ in the germline V gene. This CDR3 comprises 15 residues. The CDR3 region has the DNA TGCGCCAGCAGCTTGGCCGGGCAGGGGAACACTGAAGCTTTCTTT. Its translation: CASSLAGQGNTEAFF.